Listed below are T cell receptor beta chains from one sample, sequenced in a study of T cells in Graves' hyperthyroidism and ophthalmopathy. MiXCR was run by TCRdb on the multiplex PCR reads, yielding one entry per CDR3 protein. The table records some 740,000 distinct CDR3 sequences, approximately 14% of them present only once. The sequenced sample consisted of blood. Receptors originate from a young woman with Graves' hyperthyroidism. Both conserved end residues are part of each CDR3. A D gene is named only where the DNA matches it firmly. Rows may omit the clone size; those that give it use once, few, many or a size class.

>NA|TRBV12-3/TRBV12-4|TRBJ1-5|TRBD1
TGTGCCAGCAGTTTAGAGTTGTGGCGACAGGGCCGGGCTCAGCCCCAGCATTTT
CASSLELWRQGRAQPQHF
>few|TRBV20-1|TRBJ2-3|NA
TGCAGTGCTCCCCCTCCAGGGCCGGGAGATACCCCACAACCCACAGATACGCAGTATTTT
CSAPPPGPGDTPQPTDTQYF
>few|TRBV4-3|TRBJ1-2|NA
TGCGCCAGCAGCCAAGAAGAGTGGGGCAGGGACCATCATAACTATGGCTACACCTTC
CASSQEEWGRDHHNYGYTF
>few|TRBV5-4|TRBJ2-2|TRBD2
TGTGCCAGCAGCCGACTAGCGGGGGACAACACCGGGGAGCTGTTTTTT
CASSRLAGDNTGELFF
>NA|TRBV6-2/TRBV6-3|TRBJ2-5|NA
TGTGCCAGCAAAAGACAAGGGGTCGACCAAGAGACCCAGTACTTC
CASKRQGVDQETQYF
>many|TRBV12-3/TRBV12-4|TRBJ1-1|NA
TGTGCCAGCATCCTTGGGGCGCTGGGCACTGAAGCTTTCTTT
CASILGALGTEAFF
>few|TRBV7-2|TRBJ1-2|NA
TGTGCCAGCAGCTTAGCGGGAGACCCCGCCGTTTATGGCTACACCTTC
CASSLAGDPAVYGYTF
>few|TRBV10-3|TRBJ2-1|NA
TGTGCCATCAGTGAGCTATGGCGCCCAGAGGGACGGTTCTTC
CAISELWRPEGRFF
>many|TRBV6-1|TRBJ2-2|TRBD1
TGTGCCAGCAGCAGAGACAGGGTTGACACCGGGGAGCTGTTTTTT
CASSRDRVDTGELFF
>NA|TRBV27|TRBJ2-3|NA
TGTGCCAGCAGTCCGCATTTTTCCGGTAGCACAGATACGCAGTATTTT
CASSPHFSGSTDTQYF
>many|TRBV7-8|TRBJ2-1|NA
TGTGCCAGCAGCCAAGCGGAGGACACAAGTAAATGGGAGTCCTACAATGAGCAGTTCTTC
CASSQAEDTSKWESYNEQFF
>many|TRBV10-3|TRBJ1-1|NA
TGTGCCATCAGTGATACAGGGTTCATTAACACTGAAGCTTTCTTT
CAISDTGFINTEAFF
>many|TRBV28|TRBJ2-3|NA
TGTGCCAGCAGTTCGGCAGGGGAATTGGATACGCAGTATTTT
CASSSAGELDTQYF
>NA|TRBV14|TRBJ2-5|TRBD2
TGTGCCAGCAGAGCATCTGGGAGGGCCCAGTACTTC
CASRASGRAQYF
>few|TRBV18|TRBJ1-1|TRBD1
TGTGCCAGCTCACGGGACAGGGGGCGATCTGAAGCTTTCTTT
CASSRDRGRSEAFF
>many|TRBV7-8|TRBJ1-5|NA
TGTGCCAGCAGCTTAGAATGGGAAGGGTACAGTCAGCCCCAGCATTTT
CASSLEWEGYSQPQHF
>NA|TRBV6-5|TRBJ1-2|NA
TGTGCCAGCAGTTACTCTACAGAATTATATGGCTACACCTTC
CASSYSTELYGYTF
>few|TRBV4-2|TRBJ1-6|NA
TGTGCCAGCAGCCAAACAGCCTTGGGATCACCCCTCCACTTT
CASSQTALGSPLHF
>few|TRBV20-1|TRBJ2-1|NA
TGCAGTGCTCCCCGTGAGACGCACTACAATGAGCAGTTCTTC
CSAPRETHYNEQFF
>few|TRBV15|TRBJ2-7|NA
TGTGCCACCAGCAGAGTCGGGACAACGCGCTACGAGCAGTACTTC
CATSRVGTTRYEQYF